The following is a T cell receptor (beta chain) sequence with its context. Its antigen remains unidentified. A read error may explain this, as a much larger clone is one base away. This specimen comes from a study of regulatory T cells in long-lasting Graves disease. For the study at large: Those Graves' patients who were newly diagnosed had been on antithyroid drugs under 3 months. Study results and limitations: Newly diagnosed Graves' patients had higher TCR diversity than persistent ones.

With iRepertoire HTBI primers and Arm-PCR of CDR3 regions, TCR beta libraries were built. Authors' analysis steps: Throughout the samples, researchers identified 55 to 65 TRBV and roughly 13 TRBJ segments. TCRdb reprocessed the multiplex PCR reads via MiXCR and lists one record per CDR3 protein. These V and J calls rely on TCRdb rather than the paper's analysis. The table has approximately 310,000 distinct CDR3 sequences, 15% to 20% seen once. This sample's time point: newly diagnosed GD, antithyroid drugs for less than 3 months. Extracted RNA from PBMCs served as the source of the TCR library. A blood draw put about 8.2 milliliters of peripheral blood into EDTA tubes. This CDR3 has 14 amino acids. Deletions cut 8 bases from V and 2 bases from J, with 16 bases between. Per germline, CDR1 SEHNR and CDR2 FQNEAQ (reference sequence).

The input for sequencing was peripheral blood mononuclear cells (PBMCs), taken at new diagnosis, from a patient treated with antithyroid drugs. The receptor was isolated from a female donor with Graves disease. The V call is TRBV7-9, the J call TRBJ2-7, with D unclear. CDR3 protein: CASGGSTNPYEQYF. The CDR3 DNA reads TGTGCCAGCGGCGGTTCCACCAACCCCTACGAGCAGTACTTC.